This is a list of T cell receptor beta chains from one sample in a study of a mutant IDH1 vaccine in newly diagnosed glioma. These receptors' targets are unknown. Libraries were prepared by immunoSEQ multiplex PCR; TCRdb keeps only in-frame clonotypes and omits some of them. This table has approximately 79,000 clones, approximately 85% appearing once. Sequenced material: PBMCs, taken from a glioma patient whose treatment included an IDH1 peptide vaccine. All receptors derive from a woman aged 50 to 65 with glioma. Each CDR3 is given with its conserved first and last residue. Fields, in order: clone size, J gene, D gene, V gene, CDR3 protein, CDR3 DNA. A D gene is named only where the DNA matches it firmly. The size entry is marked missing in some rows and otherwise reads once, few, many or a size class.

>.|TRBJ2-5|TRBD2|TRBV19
CASSTSLAGATQETQYF
TGTGCCAGTAGTACCTCCCTAGCGGGGGCTACACAAGAGACCCAGTACTTC
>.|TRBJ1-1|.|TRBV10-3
CAISQSENTEAFF
TGTGCCATCAGTCAATCAGAAAACACTGAAGCTTTCTTT
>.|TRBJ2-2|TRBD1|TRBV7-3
CASSLTIAGAGGNTGELFF
TGTGCCAGCAGCTTAACAATCGCTGGGGCAGGGGGCAACACCGGGGAGCTGTTTTTT
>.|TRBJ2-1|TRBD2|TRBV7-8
CASSLRSSGIYNEQFF
TGTGCCAGCAGCTTAAGGTCTAGCGGGATCTACAATGAGCAGTTCTTC
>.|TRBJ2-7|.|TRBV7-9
CASSLAIQGQYF
TGTGCCAGCAGCTTAGCGATCCAAGGGCAGTACTTC
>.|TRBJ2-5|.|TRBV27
CASAGTPKETQYF
TGTGCCAGCGCCGGGACACCGAAAGAGACCCAGTACTTC
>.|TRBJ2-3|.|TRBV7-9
CASRLGYPDTQYF
TGTGCCAGCAGGCTGGGGTATCCAGATACGCAGTATTTT
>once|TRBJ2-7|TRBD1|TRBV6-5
CASSVGTGTYEQYF
TGTGCCAGCAGTGTCGGGACAGGAACCTACGAGCAGTACTTC
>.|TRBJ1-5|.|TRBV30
CACARESNQPQHF
TGTGCCTGCGCCCGGGAAAGCAATCAGCCCCAGCATTTT
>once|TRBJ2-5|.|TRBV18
CASSPPRVRETQYF
TGTGCCAGCTCACCACCCAGGGTTAGGGAGACCCAGTACTTC
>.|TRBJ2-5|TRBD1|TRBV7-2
CASSLDRAQETQYF
TGTGCCAGCAGCCTCGACAGGGCCCAAGAGACCCAGTACTTC
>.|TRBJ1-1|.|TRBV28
CASSSIGEADTEAFF
TGTGCCAGCAGTTCGATAGGGGAGGCGGACACTGAAGCTTTCTTT
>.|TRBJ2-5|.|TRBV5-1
CASSRGGVEETQYF
TGCGCCAGCAGCAGGGGGGGCGTTGAGGAGACCCAGTACTTC
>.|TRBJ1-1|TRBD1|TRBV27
CASSLGAGGTEAFF
TGTGCCAGCAGTTTAGGGGCAGGGGGGACTGAAGCTTTCTTT
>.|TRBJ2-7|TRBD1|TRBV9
CASSVGVGGADEQYF
TGTGCCAGCAGCGTAGGAGTAGGGGGCGCAGACGAGCAGTACTTC
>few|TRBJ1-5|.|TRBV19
CASTLEGESNQPQHF
TGTGCCAGTACCCTGGAGGGGGAAAGCAATCAGCCCCAGCATTTT